These T cell receptor beta chains were read from a single sample in a study of T cells in Graves' hyperthyroidism and ophthalmopathy. TCRdb reprocessed the multiplex PCR reads with MiXCR, giving one entry per CDR3 protein. The repertoire includes roughly 720,000 distinct CDR3 sequences, 15% to 20% of them detected once, and roughly 15% sits in the top ten. The sequenced sample was blood. Receptors were obtained from a man aged 50 to 59 with Graves' hyperthyroidism. Each CDR3 is given with its conserved first and last residue. Fields, in order: J gene, D gene, clone size, V gene, CDR3 protein, CDR3 DNA. D genes are given only for firm matches. Clone size is not always given. Where it is, it says once, few, many or a class for expanded clones.

j_call: TRBJ2-6; d_call: NA; clone_size: many; v_call: TRBV7-2; cdr3_aa: CASSAWGSSGANVLTF; cdr3_nt: TGTGCCAGCAGCGCCTGGGGGAGCTCTGGGGCCAACGTCCTGACTTTC
j_call: TRBJ1-1; d_call: NA; clone_size: NA; v_call: TRBV19; cdr3_aa: CASSITGQTEAFF; cdr3_nt: TGTGCCAGTAGTATTACAGGGCAAACTGAAGCTTTCTTT
j_call: TRBJ1-5; d_call: NA; clone_size: many; v_call: TRBV28; cdr3_aa: CASSPGTFSNQPQHF; cdr3_nt: TGTGCCAGCAGTCCCGGGACCTTTAGCAATCAGCCCCAGCATTTT
j_call: TRBJ1-2; d_call: TRBD1; clone_size: few; v_call: TRBV6-5; cdr3_aa: CASSYTRQGFGYTF; cdr3_nt: TGTGCCAGCAGTTACACGCGACAGGGGTTTGGCTACACCTTC
j_call: TRBJ2-5; d_call: TRBD2; clone_size: NA; v_call: TRBV28; cdr3_aa: CASSYHEREEAQYF; cdr3_nt: TGTGCCAGCAGTTACCATGAGCGGGAAGAGGCCCAGTACTTC
j_call: TRBJ2-3; d_call: NA; clone_size: few; v_call: TRBV7-9; cdr3_aa: CASSLEVPATQYF; cdr3_nt: TGTGCCAGCAGCTTAGAGGTTCCCGCTACGCAGTATTTT
j_call: TRBJ2-2; d_call: TRBD2; clone_size: NA; v_call: TRBV6-2/TRBV6-3; cdr3_aa: CASRSPASSGITGELFF; cdr3_nt: TGTGCCAGCCGATCCCCTGCCTCTAGCGGAATCACCGGGGAGCTGTTTTTT
j_call: TRBJ1-5; d_call: NA; clone_size: many; v_call: TRBV7-8; cdr3_aa: CASSFRGVNQPQHF; cdr3_nt: TGTGCCAGCAGTTTTAGGGGGGTCAATCAGCCCCAGCATTTT
j_call: TRBJ1-3; d_call: NA; clone_size: NA; v_call: TRBV14; cdr3_aa: CASSPIRMGDGNTIYF; cdr3_nt: TGTGCCAGCAGCCCAATAAGGATGGGGGACGGAAACACCATATATTTT
j_call: TRBJ2-3; d_call: TRBD2; clone_size: many; v_call: TRBV20-1; cdr3_aa: CSAPQRGTQYF; cdr3_nt: TGCAGTGCCCCTCAGCGGGGAACGCAGTATTTT
j_call: TRBJ1-4; d_call: NA; clone_size: few; v_call: TRBV5-5; cdr3_aa: CASSLAVGYEKLFF; cdr3_nt: TGTGCCAGCAGCTTGGCTGTTGGGTATGAAAAACTGTTTTTT
j_call: TRBJ2-4; d_call: NA; clone_size: many; v_call: TRBV28; cdr3_aa: CASSLGRGGVAKNIQYF; cdr3_nt: TGTGCCAGCAGTCTTGGAAGGGGCGGTGTAGCCAAAAACATTCAGTACTTC
j_call: TRBJ1-2; d_call: NA; clone_size: many; v_call: TRBV11-2; cdr3_aa: CASSLAQDYGYTF; cdr3_nt: TGTGCCAGCAGCTTAGCCCAAGACTATGGCTACACCTTC
j_call: TRBJ2-7; d_call: TRBD2; clone_size: many; v_call: TRBV10-1; cdr3_aa: CASSEFTSGTLEQYF; cdr3_nt: TGCGCCAGCAGTGAGTTTACTAGCGGGACTCTGGAGCAGTACTTC
j_call: TRBJ1-1; d_call: NA; clone_size: few; v_call: TRBV7-8; cdr3_aa: CASSLNKGLWNMNTEAFF; cdr3_nt: TGTGCCAGCAGCTTAAATAAGGGACTATGGAACATGAACACTGAAGCTTTCTTT
j_call: TRBJ1-4; d_call: NA; clone_size: NA; v_call: TRBV20-1; cdr3_aa: CSARREGFGEKLFF; cdr3_nt: TGCAGTGCTAGAAGGGAGGGGTTCGGTGAAAAACTGTTTTTT
j_call: TRBJ2-7; d_call: TRBD1; clone_size: few; v_call: TRBV5-5; cdr3_aa: CASKLSRTGGLYEQYF; cdr3_nt: TGTGCCAGCAAGCTTTCCCGGACAGGGGGCTTATACGAGCAGTACTTC
j_call: TRBJ1-5; d_call: NA; clone_size: NA; v_call: TRBV28; cdr3_aa: CASSLHGRNQPQHF; cdr3_nt: TGTGCCAGCAGTTTACACGGTCGGAATCAGCCCCAGCATTTT
j_call: TRBJ2-7; d_call: NA; clone_size: many; v_call: TRBV27; cdr3_aa: CASSPRSENYEQYF; cdr3_nt: TGTGCCAGCAGTCCCCGGTCGGAAAACTACGAGCAGTACTTC
j_call: TRBJ1-1; d_call: NA; clone_size: many; v_call: TRBV3-1; cdr3_aa: CASSQGFGTEAFF; cdr3_nt: TGTGCCAGCAGCCAAGGATTTGGCACTGAAGCTTTCTTT
j_call: TRBJ2-7; d_call: NA; clone_size: NA; v_call: TRBV30; cdr3_aa: CAWSGERSYEQYF; cdr3_nt: TGTGCCTGGAGTGGAGAGAGGAGCTACGAGCAGTACTTC
j_call: TRBJ1-5; d_call: NA; clone_size: few; v_call: TRBV30; cdr3_aa: CAWSVGTTISQPQHF; cdr3_nt: TGTGCCTGGAGTGTCGGGACTACAATCTCTCAGCCCCAGCATTTT
j_call: TRBJ2-1; d_call: TRBD2; clone_size: NA; v_call: TRBV7-9; cdr3_aa: CASSSPLWGGGEQFF; cdr3_nt: TGTGCCAGCAGCTCCCCCCTGTGGGGGGGGGGTGAGCAGTTCTTC
j_call: TRBJ1-4; d_call: TRBD1; clone_size: many; v_call: TRBV12-3/TRBV12-4; cdr3_aa: CASSPAPGQADEKLFF; cdr3_nt: TGTGCCAGCAGTCCCGCACCGGGACAGGCCGATGAAAAACTGTTTTTT
j_call: TRBJ1-5; d_call: TRBD1; clone_size: few; v_call: TRBV20-1; cdr3_aa: CSARPGTVRNQPQHF; cdr3_nt: TGCAGTGCTAGACCTGGGACAGTAAGGAATCAGCCCCAGCATTTT
j_call: TRBJ1-5; d_call: TRBD1; clone_size: many; v_call: TRBV28; cdr3_aa: CASSFGGQGVQPQHF; cdr3_nt: TGTGCCAGCAGTTTTGGGGGACAGGGGGTTCAGCCCCAGCATTTT
j_call: TRBJ2-3; d_call: TRBD1; clone_size: many; v_call: TRBV6-1; cdr3_aa: CASSWTGGLTDTQYF; cdr3_nt: TGTGCCAGCAGTTGGACAGGGGGTTTGACAGATACGCAGTATTTT
j_call: TRBJ2-1; d_call: TRBD2; clone_size: many; v_call: TRBV6-1; cdr3_aa: CASRAGVYNEQFF; cdr3_nt: TGTGCCAGCAGGGCGGGAGTCTACAATGAGCAGTTCTTC
j_call: TRBJ1-1; d_call: TRBD1; clone_size: NA; v_call: TRBV19; cdr3_aa: CAGSSDRGMNTEAFF; cdr3_nt: TGTGCCGGTAGTTCGGACAGGGGAATGAACACTGAAGCTTTCTTT
j_call: TRBJ2-7; d_call: NA; clone_size: few; v_call: TRBV5-5; cdr3_aa: CASGRSGTYYEQYF; cdr3_nt: TGTGCCAGCGGAAGATCGGGGACATACTACGAGCAGTACTTC
j_call: TRBJ2-4; d_call: TRBD2; clone_size: NA; v_call: TRBV5-1; cdr3_aa: CASSWGGVMENIQYF; cdr3_nt: TGCGCCAGCAGCTGGGGGGGGGTTATGGAAAACATTCAGTACTTC
j_call: TRBJ2-7; d_call: TRBD2; clone_size: few; v_call: TRBV28; cdr3_aa: CASTLGLAGSYEQYF; cdr3_nt: TGTGCCAGCACCCTAGGACTAGCGGGATCCTACGAGCAGTACTTC
j_call: TRBJ1-3; d_call: NA; clone_size: NA; v_call: TRBV18; cdr3_aa: CASSPDIGNTIYF; cdr3_nt: TGTGCCAGCTCGCCCGACATTGGAAACACCATATATTTT
j_call: TRBJ1-4; d_call: NA; clone_size: NA; v_call: TRBV20-1; cdr3_aa: CSARGTPGYEKLFF; cdr3_nt: TGCAGTGCTAGGGGGACCCCAGGTTATGAAAAACTGTTTTTT
j_call: TRBJ2-1; d_call: NA; clone_size: few; v_call: TRBV4-1; cdr3_aa: CASSQGRDLYNEQFF; cdr3_nt: TGCGCCAGCAGCCAAGGGCGGGATTTATACAATGAGCAGTTCTTC
j_call: TRBJ2-5; d_call: TRBD2; clone_size: few; v_call: TRBV13; cdr3_aa: CASSLPSGGSQYF; cdr3_nt: TGTGCCAGCAGCTTGCCTAGCGGGGGTAGTCAGTACTTC
j_call: TRBJ1-2; d_call: NA; clone_size: many; v_call: TRBV9; cdr3_aa: CASSVTGSDYGYTF; cdr3_nt: TGTGCCAGCAGCGTAACAGGGTCGGACTATGGCTACACCTTC
j_call: TRBJ1-6; d_call: NA; clone_size: NA; v_call: TRBV25-1; cdr3_aa: CASKRNTASDSPLHF; cdr3_nt: TGTGCCAGCAAGAGGAATACAGCAAGTGACTCACCCCTCCACTTT
j_call: TRBJ2-1; d_call: TRBD2; clone_size: NA; v_call: TRBV11-1; cdr3_aa: CASSLTTSLGNEQFF; cdr3_nt: TGTGCCAGCAGCTTAACGACTAGCCTTGGGAATGAGCAGTTCTTC
j_call: TRBJ2-5; d_call: NA; clone_size: many; v_call: TRBV12-3/TRBV12-4; cdr3_aa: CASSIGTLQETQYF; cdr3_nt: TGTGCCAGCAGTATCGGGACTCTCCAAGAGACCCAGTACTTC
j_call: TRBJ2-5; d_call: TRBD2; clone_size: NA; v_call: TRBV4-1; cdr3_aa: CASSQDDGLATQETQYF; cdr3_nt: TGCGCCAGCAGCCAAGATGATGGACTAGCGACCCAAGAGACCCAGTACTTC
j_call: TRBJ2-1; d_call: TRBD2; clone_size: few; v_call: TRBV7-9; cdr3_aa: CASSEGGLAGLYNEQFF; cdr3_nt: TGTGCCAGCAGCGAAGGGGGACTAGCGGGACTCTACAATGAGCAGTTCTTC
j_call: TRBJ2-7; d_call: NA; clone_size: few; v_call: TRBV27; cdr3_aa: CASSLSLQPSYEQYF; cdr3_nt: TGTGCCAGCAGTTTATCGCTACAGCCTTCCTACGAGCAGTACTTC
j_call: TRBJ1-3; d_call: NA; clone_size: many; v_call: TRBV30; cdr3_aa: CAWSAPLRAGNTIYF; cdr3_nt: TGTGCCTGGAGCGCGCCCTTAAGGGCTGGAAACACCATATATTTT
j_call: TRBJ2-7; d_call: TRBD2; clone_size: NA; v_call: TRBV4-2; cdr3_aa: CASSQASSGRYEQYF; cdr3_nt: TGTGCCAGCAGCCAAGCGAGTAGCGGGAGATACGAGCAGTACTTC
j_call: TRBJ1-5; d_call: NA; clone_size: NA; v_call: TRBV19; cdr3_aa: CAAKVGGTSNQPQHF; cdr3_nt: TGTGCCGCTAAAGTGGGAGGAACAAGCAATCAGCCCCAGCATTTT
j_call: TRBJ2-1; d_call: NA; clone_size: few; v_call: TRBV2; cdr3_aa: CASSDTSPYNEQLF; cdr3_nt: TGTGCCAGCAGTGACACTAGCCCTTACAATGAGCAGCTCTTC
j_call: TRBJ2-6; d_call: NA; clone_size: many; v_call: TRBV2; cdr3_aa: CASSGDRLNSGANVLTF; cdr3_nt: TGTGCCAGCAGTGGTGACCGGCTAAACTCTGGGGCCAACGTCCTGACTTTC
j_call: TRBJ2-2; d_call: NA; clone_size: many; v_call: TRBV2; cdr3_aa: CASSELQTLNTGELFF; cdr3_nt: TGTGCCAGCAGTGAGTTGCAGACCTTGAACACCGGGGAGCTGTTTTTT
j_call: TRBJ2-5; d_call: TRBD2; clone_size: few; v_call: TRBV7-8; cdr3_aa: CAGSLDGTSGSRETQYF; cdr3_nt: TGTGCCGGCAGCTTAGACGGCACTAGCGGGAGTAGAGAGACCCAGTACTTC
j_call: TRBJ2-7; d_call: TRBD2; clone_size: few; v_call: TRBV10-2; cdr3_aa: CASSHGLVGGLIREQYF; cdr3_nt: TGCGCCAGCAGTCATGGACTAGTGGGAGGCCTTATAAGGGAGCAGTACTTC
j_call: TRBJ2-7; d_call: TRBD1; clone_size: NA; v_call: TRBV10-2; cdr3_aa: CASRMGQGESYEQYF; cdr3_nt: TGCGCCAGCAGGATGGGACAGGGGGAGTCCTACGAGCAGTACTTC
j_call: TRBJ1-5; d_call: TRBD1; clone_size: NA; v_call: TRBV29-1; cdr3_aa: CSAQQGEGQPQHF; cdr3_nt: TGCAGCGCGCAACAGGGGGAGGGTCAGCCCCAGCATTTT